One sample yielded the 28 T cell receptor beta chains listed below, sequenced in a study of T cell responses to AZD1222 COVID-19 vaccine. Clones were read by immunoSEQ multiplex PCR, and TCRdb kept only the in-frame ones, dropping some. Among 95,000 to 110,000 clones, about 94% were seen once, and the ten largest hold around 4.7%. Here the sequenced sample was peripheral blood, taken on day 0 of AZD1222 vaccination. The origin of the receptors is an adult in good health.

In DNA, the CDR3 is TGTGCCACCAGCAACGGGGGAACTGAAGCTTTCTTT. It encodes CATSNGGTEAFF. The chain employs TRBV15 and TRBJ1-1; D might be TRBD1 (5 bases). Trimming removed 4 bases from V and 5 bases from J, with 8 bases in between. CDR1 is LNHNV, CDR2 YYDKDF, per germline (reference sequence). This CDR3 contains 12 residues.

This clone appeared a single time. The V and J genes are TRBV6-1 and TRBJ1-5; D unclear. Trimming took off 3 bases at V and 0 bases at J, with 3 bases between the two ends. The CDR3 contains 13 residues. The V gene's germline CDR1 is MNHNS and CDR2 SASEGT. In DNA form, the CDR3 reads TGTGCCAGCAGTGAGTATAGCAATCAGCCCCAGCATTTT. Its protein is CASSEYSNQPQHF.

CDR3 amino acids: CASSFSQGYEKLFF. The DNA of the CDR3 is TGTGCCAGCAGTTTTAGCCAGGGTTATGAAAAACTGTTTTTT. The chain joins TRBV28 to TRBJ1-4; D is possibly TRBD1 (5 bases). CDR3 length: 14 residues. Per the germline V gene, CDR1 is MDHEN and CDR2 is SYDVKM. V dropped 3 bases and J dropped 6 bases, with 11 bases sitting between them.

In nucleotides, the CDR3 is TGCGCCAGCAGCTTGAGTCTAGCGGGAGAGGAAGAGACCCAGTACTTC. It specifies CASSLSLAGEEETQYF. The rearrangement uses TRBV5-1 and TRBJ2-5; TRBD2 matches 10 bases. This CDR3 has 16 residues. Per the germline V gene, CDR1 is SGHRS and CDR2 is YFSETQ. Germline trimming cut 1 base from V and 3 bases from J; bases unmatched to any gene: 6. Drawing the rest from reference TRBV5-1 and TRBJ2-5, the complete variable domain is KAGVTQTPRYLIKTRGQQVTLSCSPISGHRSVSWYQQTPGQGLQFLFEYFSETQRNKGNFPGRFSGRQFSNSRSEMNVSTLELGDSALYLCASSLSLAGEEETQYFGPGTRLLVL.

This clone was found once. The V call is TRBV18, the J call TRBJ1-1, with D unclear. CDR1 and CDR2 from the germline V gene are KGHSH and LQKENI. V was clipped by 4 bases and J by 8 bases, with 20 bases between them. CDR3 length: 15 residues. The CDR3 here is CASSLRTGPLNEAFF. DNA of the CDR3: TGTGCCAGCTCACTTCGGACTGGCCCCCTCAACGAAGCTTTCTTT.

The chain employs TRBV27 and TRBJ1-2, with D unresolved. The CDR3 runs to 14 residues. CDR1 MNHEY and CDR2 SMNVEV come from the germline V gene (reference sequence). The V end was cut by 3 bases, the J end by 4 bases, with 12 bases between. The CDR3: CASSFKGSTYGYTF. The CDR3 DNA is TGTGCCAGCAGTTTTAAGGGTTCTACCTATGGCTACACCTTC.

This clone was seen a few times. The chain joins TRBV7-8 to TRBJ1-5; no reliable D call. CDR1 SGHVS and CDR2 FQNEAQ come from the germline V gene. The CDR3 sequence is 18 residues long. The V end was cut by 0 bases, the J end by 0 bases, with 15 bases between. The DNA for the CDR3 is TGTGCCAGCAGCTTAGCAGGCGTAATAAGCAGTAGCAATCAGCCCCAGCATTTT. This gives the protein CASSLAGVISSSNQPQHF.

The V gene is TRBV11-2, the J gene TRBJ2-5; 9 bases match TRBD1. Germline V gene sequence: CDR1 SGHAT, CDR2 FQNNGV. J was trimmed by 7 bases and V by 5 bases; bases with no gene match: 14. The CDR3 covers 16 residues. CDR3: CASSRRDQGQGWTQYF. CDR3 sequence (DNA): TGTGCCAGCAGCCGCCGCGACCAGGGACAGGGATGGACCCAGTACTTC.

The J gene is TRBJ1-3, the V gene TRBV3-1 (or the pseudogene TRBV3-2); unclear D gene. CDR3 length equals 15 residues. CDR1 and CDR2 (germline): LGHDT, YNNKEL (reference sequence). V was cut by 4 bases and J by 2 bases, with 12 bases left in between. In DNA form, the CDR3 reads TGTGCCAGCAGCCGCAAATCGGGTCCTGGAAACACCATATATTTT. This sequence encodes CASSRKSGPGNTIYF.

The chain uses TRBV7-9 and TRBJ1-1; D is ambiguous. The germline gives CDR1 SEHNR, CDR2 FQNEAQ (reference sequence). The CDR3 is made up of 15 amino acids. V lost 1 base and J lost 0, with 9 bases in between. Here the CDR3 DNA reads TGTGCCAGCAGCTTAGGGCCGGCTATGAACACTGAAGCTTTCTTT. This gives the protein CASSLGPAMNTEAFF. Looking up the rest from reference TRBV7-9 and TRBJ1-1 gives the full variable domain: DTGVSQNPRHKITKRGQNVTFRCDPISEHNRLYWYRQTLGQGPEFLTYFQNEAQLEKSRLLSDRFSAERPKGSFSTLEIQRTEQGDSAMYLCASSLGPAMNTEAFFGQGTRLTVV.

This sequence joins TRBV27 and TRBJ2-1, with D maybe TRBD2 (5 bases). Trimming took 6 bases from V and 4 from J, leaving 7 bases between them. CDR3 size: 12 residues. CDR1 and CDR2 (germline): MNHEY, SMNVEV (reference sequence). The CDR3 DNA sequence: TGTGCCAGCAGCCCGGGGTACAATGAGCAGTTCTTC. This gives the protein CASSPGYNEQFF.

The chain employs TRBV3-1 (or the pseudogene TRBV3-2) and TRBJ1-3; D not resolved. V lost 3 bases and J lost 3, with 9 bases in between. The germline gives CDR1 LGHDT, CDR2 YNNKEL (reference sequence). The CDR3 has 14 residues. The CDR3 is CASSQGILGNTIYF. CDR3 nucleotide sequence: TGTGCCAGCAGCCAGGGCATCCTTGGAAACACCATATATTTT.

The chain joins TRBV9 to TRBJ1-1; possible D gene TRBD1, 5 bases. The germline CDR1 and CDR2 sequences are SGDLS and YYNGEE. CDR3 length: 16 residues. V was pared by 0 bases and J by 7 bases, with 19 bases between. The CDR3 is CASSVVPLDGGGEAFF. The DNA for the CDR3 is TGTGCCAGCAGCGTAGTCCCCTTGGACGGGGGTGGTGAAGCTTTCTTT.

The CDR3 sequence is CSVDMGTFEQFF. CDR3 coding DNA: TGCAGCGTTGATATGGGGACATTTGAGCAGTTCTTC. The chain combines TRBV29-1 with TRBJ2-1; maybe TRBD1 (6 bases). Germline V gene data show CDR1 as SQVTM and CDR2 as ANQGSEA. The CDR3 contains 12 residues. V lost 3 bases and J lost 9, with 12 bases in between.

The V and J genes are TRBV6-5 and TRBJ2-7; 9 bases are shared with TRBD2. Trimming removed 0 bases from V and 6 bases from J; junction bases left unmatched: 9. The CDR3 loop spans 16 amino acids. CDR1 MNHEY and CDR2 SVGAGI come from the germline V gene. The CDR3 here is CASSYSKLAGIGEQYF. CDR3 DNA sequence: TGTGCCAGCAGTTACTCGAAACTAGCGGGTATTGGCGAGCAGTACTTC.

This sequence joins TRBV6-2 or TRBV6-3 and TRBJ2-5; 10 bases are shared with TRBD2. This CDR3 spans 15 amino acids. V lost 2 bases and J lost 5; bases outside the gene matches: 5. Germline CDR1 reads MNHEY; CDR2 reads SVGEGT. The DNA for the CDR3 is TGTGCCAGCAGTTACCTAGCGGGAGAGTTGGAGACCCAGTACTTC. It encodes CASSYLAGELETQYF.

CDR3 nucleotide sequence: TGTGCAAGTCGTCCCCCTGTGTGGGCTACTGAGCAGTTCTTC. Translated: CASRPPVWATEQFF. This chain links TRBV12-2 with TRBJ2-1; the table's D call TRBD1 went unverified against the DNA. TRBV12-2 is a known pseudogene. There are 14 residues in the CDR3.

The chain uses TRBV2 and TRBJ1-5; perhaps TRBD1 as D (6 bases). The CDR3 has 14 amino acids. The ends were cut back, 6 bases at V and 1 base at J, with 10 bases in the middle. Germline V gene sequence: CDR1 SNHLY, CDR2 FYNNEI. Here the CDR3 DNA reads TGTGCCAGCAGGGGGGGCGGAAGCAATCAGCCCCAGCATTTT. This codes for CASRGGGSNQPQHF. The whole variable domain, remainder taken from reference TRBV2 and TRBJ1-5, is EPEVTQTPSHQVTQMGQEVILRCVPISNHLYFYWYRQILGQKVEFLVSFYNNEISEKSEIFDDQFSVERPDGSNFTLKIRSTKLEDSAMYFCASRGGGSNQPQHFGDGTRLSIL.

CDR3 coding DNA: TGTGCCTGGAGTGTATGGTCCAGGACTGAAAAACTGTTTTTT. It encodes CAWSVWSRTEKLFF. This sequence joins TRBV30 and TRBJ1-4; no definite D call. This CDR3 is built from 14 residues. Germline CDR1 reads GTSNPN; CDR2 reads SVGIG (reference sequence). The V end was cut by 0 bases, the J end by 7 bases, with 12 bases between.

V usage is TRBV6-5 and J usage is TRBJ1-5; D is ambiguous. Germline loops: CDR1 MNHEY, CDR2 SVGAGI. CDR3 size: 15 residues. Trimming took 4 bases from V and 5 from J, leaving 15 bases between them. CDR3 DNA: TGTGCCAGCAGTTCTAATCGGGAGTCTTATCAGCCCCAGCATTTT. Translating it yields CASSSNRESYQPQHF.

This clone was picked up one time. This chain uses TRBV7-8 with TRBJ2-5, with 10 bases fitting TRBD2. Germline trimming cut 7 bases from V and 4 bases from J; bases unmatched to any gene: 9. CDR1 is SGHVS, CDR2 FQNEAQ, per germline. CDR3 length equals 15 residues. This CDR3 is CASMGSGRAGETQYF. The CDR3 coding sequence is TGTGCCAGCATGGGGAGCGGGAGGGCCGGAGAGACCCAGTACTTC.

The chain joins TRBV27 to TRBJ2-1, with TRBD2 identical over 7 bases. The V gene end was trimmed by 8 bases and the J gene end by 0 bases; junction bases not matched to a gene: 4. This CDR3 is built from 14 residues. Germline lookup yields CDR1 MNHEY and CDR2 SMNVEV (reference sequence). CDR3 protein: CASAPGGSYNEQFF. The CDR3 DNA reads TGTGCCAGCGCGCCGGGGGGCTCCTACAATGAGCAGTTCTTC.

The chain has TRBV28 and TRBJ2-7; D is tentatively TRBD1 or TRBD2 (5 bases each). The germline CDR1 and CDR2 sequences are MDHEN and SYDVKM. This CDR3 region has 14 residues. V was clipped by 7 bases and J by 0 bases, with 13 bases between them. The CDR3 coding sequence is TGTGCCAGCACGGGACCTCGAAGCTCCTACGAGCAGTACTTC. It is translated as CASTGPRSSYEQYF.

This sequence joins TRBV28 and TRBJ2-5; 12 nucleotides agree with TRBD2. V dropped 2 bases and J dropped 4; count of bases not matched to a gene: 5. The germline gives CDR1 MDHEN, CDR2 SYDVKM. This CDR3 has 16 residues. The CDR3 spells CASSLTGTSGRETQYF. The CDR3 DNA sequence: TGTGCCAGCAGTTTAACCGGGACTAGCGGGCGAGAGACCCAGTACTTC.

The chain employs TRBV29-1 and TRBJ1-2; D is possibly TRBD1 (6 bases). The germline CDR1 and CDR2 sequences are SQVTM and ANQGSEA. Between the trimmed V and J ends, which lost 6 bases and 8 bases, there was a span of 22 bases. The CDR3 length is 14 residues. The CDR3 spells CSVSNRVLARGYTF. The CDR3 DNA sequence: TGCAGCGTATCAAACAGGGTTTTAGCGCGAGGCTACACCTTC.

The J gene is TRBJ1-1, the V gene TRBV28; D possibly corresponds to TRBD1 (6 bases). Trimming pared 2 bases from V and 0 bases from J, leaving 10 bases between. This CDR3 has 15 amino acids. Germline CDR1 reads MDHEN; CDR2 reads SYDVKM. The CDR3 DNA is TGTGCCAGCAGTTTAGGGGGCGTTATGAACACTGAAGCTTTCTTT. Translated: CASSLGGVMNTEAFF.

DNA of the CDR3: TGCAGAGCCGGGACAGGGGATGGCTACACCTTC. Translated, it gives CRAGTGDGYTF. The chain recombines TRBV20-1 with TRBJ1-2; 10 bases align to TRBD1. The germline V gene has CDR1 DFQATT and CDR2 SNEGSKA (reference sequence). The CDR3 runs 11 residues.

The chain couples TRBV6-5 to TRBJ2-1; D is undetermined. CDR1 and CDR2 from the germline V gene are MNHEY and SVGAGI. The CDR3 covers 12 residues. Trimming removed 2 bases from V and 8 bases from J, with 7 bases in between. The CDR3 sequence is CASSYRSDEQFF. The CDR3 DNA reads as TGTGCCAGCAGTTACCGGAGCGATGAGCAGTTCTTC.